This T cell receptor beta chain originates from a study of cytomegalovirus exposure and HLA in healthy donors. Trimming stripped 0 bases from V and 9 bases from J, with 6 bases between. Germline V gives CDR1 LGHNA, CDR2 YSLEER. The CDR3 extends over 13 amino acids. This clone was seen only once. Researchers ran the PCR with 60 Vbeta and 13 Jbeta primers. TCRdb's table, derived via immunoSEQ multiplex PCR, lists solely in-frame clones and lacks some. The profile shows over 200,000 clones, around 89% of them singletons. This sequence originates from a woman between 18 and 29 years old in good health and CMV-seronegative. The chain carries TRBV4-3 and TRBJ1-6; unclear D gene. What was sequenced was PBMCs. CDR3 sequence (DNA): TGCGCCAGCAGCCAAGAAGCGGGTTCACCCCTCCACTTT. Translation gives CASSQEAGSPLHF.